The present TCR beta chain was sequenced within a study of blood T cell repertoires in COVID-19. The overall study: Sources were T cells, B-cell-depleted T cells, or PBMCs; the material itself was cDNA or gDNA.

The CDR3 length is 16 residues. CDR1 and CDR2 from the germline V gene are MNHEY and SMNVEV (reference sequence). V gave up 8 bases and J gave up 9 bases, with 29 bases separating them. Generated by immunoSEQ multiplex PCR, the TCRdb table keeps only in-frame clones and is missing some. The sample records approximately 290,000 clones, around 90% being singletons. Sample: PBMCs or T cells enriched from blood (not recorded which). The chain recombines TRBV27 with TRBJ2-7, with D perhaps TRBD1 (7 bases). The TCR sequence derives from a woman under 40 who had recovered from COVID-19. This chain's CDR3 is CASPTEGAPGSPGQYF. CDR3 DNA: TGTGCCAGCCCCACGGAGGGGGCTCCTGGATCTCCGGGGCAGTACTTC.